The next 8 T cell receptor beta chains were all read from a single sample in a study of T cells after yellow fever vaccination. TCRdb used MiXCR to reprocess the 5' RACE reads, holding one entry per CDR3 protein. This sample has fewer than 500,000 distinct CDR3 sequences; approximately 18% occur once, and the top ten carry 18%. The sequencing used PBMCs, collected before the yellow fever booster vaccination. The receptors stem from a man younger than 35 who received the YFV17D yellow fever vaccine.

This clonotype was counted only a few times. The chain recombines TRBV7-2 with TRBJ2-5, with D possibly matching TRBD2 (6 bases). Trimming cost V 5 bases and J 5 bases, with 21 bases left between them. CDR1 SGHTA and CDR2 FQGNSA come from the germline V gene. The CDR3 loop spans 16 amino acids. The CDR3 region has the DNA TGTGCCAGCAGCCCTCAAGTGGGGGGTAGGTGGGAGACCCAGTACTTC. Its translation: CASSPQVGGRWETQYF.

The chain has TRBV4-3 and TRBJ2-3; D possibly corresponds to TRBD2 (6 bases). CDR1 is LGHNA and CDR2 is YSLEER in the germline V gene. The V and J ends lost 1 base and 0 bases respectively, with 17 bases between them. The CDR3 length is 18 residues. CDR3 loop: CASSQGGFWRGSTDTQYF. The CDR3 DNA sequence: TGCGCCAGCAGCCAAGGGGGGTTTTGGCGGGGTAGCACAGATACGCAGTATTTT.

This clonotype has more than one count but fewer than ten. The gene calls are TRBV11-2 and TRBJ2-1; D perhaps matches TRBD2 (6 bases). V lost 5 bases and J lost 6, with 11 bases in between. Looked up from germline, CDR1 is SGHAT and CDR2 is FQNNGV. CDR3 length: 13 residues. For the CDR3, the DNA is TGTGCCAGCAGCGGGATGGAGGGCAATGAGCAGTTCTTC. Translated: CASSGMEGNEQFF.

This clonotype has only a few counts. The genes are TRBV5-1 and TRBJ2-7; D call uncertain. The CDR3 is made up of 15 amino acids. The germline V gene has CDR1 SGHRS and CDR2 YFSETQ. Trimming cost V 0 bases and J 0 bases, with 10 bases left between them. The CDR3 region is CASSLASVGSYEQYF. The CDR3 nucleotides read TGCGCCAGCAGCTTGGCGTCTGTAGGCTCCTACGAGCAGTACTTC.

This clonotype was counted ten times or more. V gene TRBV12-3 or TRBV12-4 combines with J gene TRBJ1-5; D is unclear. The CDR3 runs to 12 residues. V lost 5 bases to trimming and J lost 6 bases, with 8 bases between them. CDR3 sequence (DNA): TGTGCCAGCAGTCCTTCGGGTCAGCCCCAGCATTTT. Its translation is CASSPSGQPQHF.

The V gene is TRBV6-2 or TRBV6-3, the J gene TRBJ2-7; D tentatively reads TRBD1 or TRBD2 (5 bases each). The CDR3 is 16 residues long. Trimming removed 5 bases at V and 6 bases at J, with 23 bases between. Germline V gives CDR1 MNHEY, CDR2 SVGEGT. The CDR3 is CASSPGLRILAAEQYV. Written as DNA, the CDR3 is TGTGCCAGCAGTCCAGGGCTACGGATCCTAGCTGCCGAGCAGTACGTC.

DNA of the CDR3: TGCAGCGCACAAAAGAACACCGGGGAGCTGTTTTTT. Translating it yields CSAQKNTGELFF. This chain connects TRBV20-1 to TRBJ2-2; D gene unclear. The CDR3 contains 12 residues. Germline CDR1 DFQATT, CDR2 SNEGSKA (reference sequence).

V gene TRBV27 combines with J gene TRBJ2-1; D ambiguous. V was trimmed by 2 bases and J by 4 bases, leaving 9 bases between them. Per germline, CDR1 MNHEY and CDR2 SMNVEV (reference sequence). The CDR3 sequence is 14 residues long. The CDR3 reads CASSLGLNYNEQFF. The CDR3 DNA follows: TGTGCCAGCAGTTTAGGGCTGAATTACAATGAGCAGTTCTTC.